The rows below give T cell receptor beta chains drawn from one sample of a study of blood T cell repertoires in COVID-19. This table comes from immunoSEQ multiplex PCR, and its TCRdb copy is limited to in-frame clones, with some not included. The profile shows tens of thousands of clones, 70% to 80% of them singletons. The sample comprised peripheral blood. These receptors all come from a human donor in a cohort sampled during active COVID-19. Each CDR3 is given with its conserved first and last residue. Fields, in order: D gene, V gene, J gene, clone size, CDR3 DNA, CDR3 protein. D genes are given only for firm matches. Size is stated for part of the rows, as once, few or many counts, or as a class when the clone is expanded.

NA	TRBV18	TRBJ2-7	NA	TGTGCCAGCTCACCACCCAATCAGGCTTCCGGCGAGCAGTACTTC	CASSPPNQASGEQYF
TRBD1	TRBV3-1/TRBV3-2	TRBJ2-6	NA	TGTGCCAGCAGCCCCAGGGGGTCTGGGGCCAACGTCCTGACTTTC	CASSPRGSGANVLTF
NA	TRBV27	TRBJ2-3	NA	TGTGCCAGCAGTTTGGGCAGAGCAGATACGCAGTATTTT	CASSLGRADTQYF
NA	TRBV6-5	TRBJ1-1	NA	TGTGCCAGCAGCCCCCCAGGTGTCGCTGAAGCTTTCTTT	CASSPPGVAEAFF
TRBD1	TRBV11-3	TRBJ2-7	NA	TGTGCCAGCAGCTCTCCCGGGACAGACTACGAGCAGTACTTC	CASSSPGTDYEQYF
TRBD1	TRBV18	TRBJ2-7	once	TGTGCCAGCTCACCGGGGGACAGGCCCTCCGAGCAGTACTTC	CASSPGDRPSEQYF
TRBD2	TRBV24-1	TRBJ2-2	NA	TGTGCCACCAGTGATCCCCCGACTAGCGGCGGGGAGCTGTTTTTT	CATSDPPTSGGELFF
NA	TRBV5-3	TRBJ1-5	NA	TGTGCCAGAAGGGGGCAGGCCTCCAATCAGCCCCAGCATTTT	CARRGQASNQPQHF
NA	TRBV19	TRBJ2-6	NA	TGTGCCAGTAGTATAGGGGGGGCTGGGGCCAACGTCCTGACTTTC	CASSIGGAGANVLTF
TRBD1	TRBV30	TRBJ1-6	NA	TGTGCCCGAAAACTATCCCGACAGGGGCCGAGCTCCTATAATTCACCCCTCCACTTT	CARKLSRQGPSSYNSPLHF
NA	TRBV7-9	TRBJ1-1	NA	TGTGCCAGCAGCTTAGGTGACAGCTTATACACTGAAGCTTTCTTT	CASSLGDSLYTEAFF
TRBD2	TRBV24-1	TRBJ2-1	NA	TGTGCCACCAACACTGGCGCGGGAGATCGTGAGCAGTTCTTC	CATNTGAGDREQFF
NA	TRBV5-1	TRBJ2-7	NA	TGCGCCAGCAGCTTCGGGGGAGCAGGCTATCCTAGCTACGAGCAGTACTTC	CASSFGGAGYPSYEQYF
NA	TRBV29-1	TRBJ1-2	NA	TGCAGCGTTTTGACTGACTTTTATGGCTACACCTTC	CSVLTDFYGYTF
TRBD2	TRBV29-1	TRBJ2-1	NA	TGCAGCGTTGAAGGGCTAGCGGGAGGGCCCTCCTACAATGAGCAGTTCTTC	CSVEGLAGGPSYNEQFF
TRBD1	TRBV20-1	TRBJ1-1	NA	TGCAGTGGGACAGGGAACACTGAAGCTTTCTTT	CSGTGNTEAFF
TRBD2	TRBV4-2	TRBJ2-1	NA	TGTGCCAGCAGCCAAGATGTATTAGGGTATGGGCTAGCGGGGGGTGACAATGAGCAGTTCTTC	CASSQDVLGYGLAGGDNEQFF
NA	TRBV25-1	TRBJ2-3	NA	TGTGCCAGCAGTGACCCGGGAGCCCGCACAGATACGCAGTATTTT	CASSDPGARTDTQYF
NA	TRBV7-9	TRBJ1-1	few	TGTGCCAGCAGCCTCCCCGAGCCTGGGGCCACTGAAGCTTTCTTT	CASSLPEPGATEAFF
NA	TRBV7-9	TRBJ2-7	NA	TGTGCCAGCAGCTTCCGCGCCTACGAGCAGTACTTC	CASSFRAYEQYF
NA	TRBV7-3	TRBJ1-2	NA	TGTGCCAGCAGCCCTAGTCGAGCCCGGGGCAGGGAGGAGTATGGCTACACCTTC	CASSPSRARGREEYGYTF
TRBD2	TRBV2	TRBJ2-3	NA	TGTGCCAGCAGTGAAGGGCGGGAGATAGATACGCAGTATTTT	CASSEGREIDTQYF
TRBD2	TRBV6-5	TRBJ2-5	NA	TGTGCCAGCAGCGTCGGGACTAGCGGGGAAGAGACCCAGTACTTC	CASSVGTSGEETQYF
NA	TRBV28	TRBJ2-3	NA	TGTGCCAGCAGTTTCCCCAGGGTAGGAACCAGCACAGATACGCAGTATTTT	CASSFPRVGTSTDTQYF
TRBD2	TRBV10-3	TRBJ2-2	NA	TGTGCCATCAGACTAGCGGGAGGCAGAACCGGGGAGCTGTTTTTT	CAIRLAGGRTGELFF
NA	TRBV4-2	TRBJ2-1	NA	TGTGCCAGCAGCCAAGGGGGCGGTGACTTATACAATGAGCAGTTCTTC	CASSQGGGDLYNEQFF
TRBD1	TRBV19	TRBJ2-5	NA	TGTGCCAGTGACACAGGGGGCGCACGGATTGGGGAGACCCAGTACTTC	CASDTGGARIGETQYF
NA	TRBV24-1	TRBJ2-1	NA	TGTGCCACCAGTGGACAGGAGCCGGGGAAGCAGTTCTTC	CATSGQEPGKQFF
NA	TRBV19	TRBJ2-7	NA	TGTGCCAGTAGTGCCCGACGGGGAGTATACGAGCAGTACTTC	CASSARRGVYEQYF
TRBD2	TRBV3-1/TRBV3-2	TRBJ2-1	NA	TGTGCCAGCAGCCCTTGGGATAGCGGGATCTCGGGCAATGAGCAGTTCTTC	CASSPWDSGISGNEQFF
TRBD2	TRBV19	TRBJ2-2	NA	TGTGCCAGTAGGAGACTAGCGGGAGGGCCTTTGACCGGGGAGCTGTTTTTT	CASRRLAGGPLTGELFF
TRBD1	TRBV6-5	TRBJ2-7	NA	TGTGCCAGCAGTACCCGACAGGGGCCCTACGAGCAGTACTTC	CASSTRQGPYEQYF
NA	TRBV18	TRBJ2-3	NA	TGTGCCAGCTCAGACCGGGACACCCGCACAGATACGCAGTATTTT	CASSDRDTRTDTQYF
TRBD1	TRBV29-1	TRBJ1-2	NA	TGCAGCGGGGGGGAAAGGGACAGCAGTTATGGCTACACCTTC	CSGGERDSSYGYTF
NA	TRBV4-1	TRBJ2-7	NA	TGCGCCAGCAGCCAAGTCGGGACACGGACGGACGGGCAGTACTTC	CASSQVGTRTDGQYF